This T cell receptor (beta chain) was observed in a study of shared clonotypes between healthy human individuals. Study-wide points: Shared clonotypes across all four donors exceeded non-shared ones in generation probability. Estimated richness was generally greater in naive than memory subsets.

Notes on this clone: Its antigen is unknown. The same CDR3 is also encoded by other DNA sequences in this sample.

The CD4+ fraction was divided into a CD45RA+ naive subset and a CD45RA-negative memory subset. Repertoires were generated with immunoSEQ multiplex PCR, while TCRdb's copy carries only in-frame clones and drops some. The sample carries 2 million to 2.5 million clones, 90% to 95% recorded once. CDR1 and CDR2 from the germline V gene are SNHLY and FYNNEI. Trimming took 1 base from V and 2 from J, leaving 5 bases between them. The CDR3 contains 13 residues. The rearrangement uses TRBV2 and TRBJ1-2; D unresolved. The sequencing sample was made of naive CD4+ T cells sorted from blood. Stated subset: CD45RA+ positively selected. The sequence was obtained from a man aged 18-30 years in good health. CDR3 sequence: CASSEGLNYGYTF. CDR3 in DNA: TGTGCCAGCAGTGAAGGGCTCAACTATGGCTACACCTTC.